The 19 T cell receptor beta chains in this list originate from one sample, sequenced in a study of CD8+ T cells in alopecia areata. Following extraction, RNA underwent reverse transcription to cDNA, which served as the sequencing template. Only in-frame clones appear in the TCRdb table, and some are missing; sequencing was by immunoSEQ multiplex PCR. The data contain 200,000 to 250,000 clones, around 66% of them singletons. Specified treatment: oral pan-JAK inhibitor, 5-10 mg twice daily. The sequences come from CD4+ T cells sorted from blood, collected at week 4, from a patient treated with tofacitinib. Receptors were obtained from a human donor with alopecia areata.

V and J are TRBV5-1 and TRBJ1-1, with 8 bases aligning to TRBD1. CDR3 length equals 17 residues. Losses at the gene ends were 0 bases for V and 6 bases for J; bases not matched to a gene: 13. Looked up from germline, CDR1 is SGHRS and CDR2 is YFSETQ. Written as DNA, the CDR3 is TGCGCCAGCAGCTTGGTGGGTGGAGGACAGGGAGACTCTGAAGCTTTCTTT. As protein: CASSLVGGGQGDSEAFF.

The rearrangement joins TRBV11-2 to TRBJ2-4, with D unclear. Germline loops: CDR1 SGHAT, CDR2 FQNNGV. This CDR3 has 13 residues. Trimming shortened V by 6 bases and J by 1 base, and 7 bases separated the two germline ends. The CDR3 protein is CASRRVAKNIQYF. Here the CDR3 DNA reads TGTGCCAGCAGAAGGGTTGCCAAAAACATTCAGTACTTC.

CDR3 loop: CSVRQGFGQPQHF. The CDR3 DNA follows: TGCAGCGTTCGTCAGGGGTTTGGTCAGCCCCAGCATTTT. The chain links TRBV29-1 to TRBJ1-5, with D maybe TRBD1 (6 bases). Trimming cost V 5 bases and J 6 bases, with 14 bases left between them. Germline V gene sequence: CDR1 SQVTM, CDR2 ANQGSEA. The CDR3 spans 13 residues. The whole variable domain, remainder taken from reference TRBV29-1 and TRBJ1-5, is SAVISQKPSRDICQRGTSLTIQCQVDSQVTMMFWYRQQPGQSLTLIATANQGSEATYESGFVIDKFPISRPNLTFSTLTVSNMSPEDSSIYLCSVRQGFGQPQHFGDGTRLSIL.

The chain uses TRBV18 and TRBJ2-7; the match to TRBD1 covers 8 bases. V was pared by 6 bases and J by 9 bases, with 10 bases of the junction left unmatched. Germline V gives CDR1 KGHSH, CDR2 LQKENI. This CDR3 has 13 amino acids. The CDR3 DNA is TGTGCCAGCTCCCTGAGACAGGGGAAGGGGCAGTACTTC. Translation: CASSLRQGKGQYF. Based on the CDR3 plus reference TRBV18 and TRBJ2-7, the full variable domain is NAGVMQNPRHLVRRRGQEARLRCSPMKGHSHVYWYRQLPEEGLKFMVYLQKENIIDESGMPKERFSAEFPKEGPSILRIQQVVRGDSAAYFCASSLRQGKGQYFGPGTRLTVT.

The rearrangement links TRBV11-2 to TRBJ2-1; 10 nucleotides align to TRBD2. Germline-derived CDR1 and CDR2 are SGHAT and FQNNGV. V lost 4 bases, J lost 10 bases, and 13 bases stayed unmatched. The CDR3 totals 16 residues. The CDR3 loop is CASSSSSPSGGKEQFF. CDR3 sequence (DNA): TGTGCCAGCAGCTCCTCGAGCCCTAGCGGGGGCAAAGAGCAGTTCTTC. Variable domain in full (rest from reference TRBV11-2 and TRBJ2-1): EAGVAQSPRYKIIEKRQSVAFWCNPISGHATLYWYQQILGQGPKLLIQFQNNGVVDDSQLPKDRFSAERLKGVDSTLKIQPAKLEDSAVYLCASSSSSPSGGKEQFFGPGTRLTVL.

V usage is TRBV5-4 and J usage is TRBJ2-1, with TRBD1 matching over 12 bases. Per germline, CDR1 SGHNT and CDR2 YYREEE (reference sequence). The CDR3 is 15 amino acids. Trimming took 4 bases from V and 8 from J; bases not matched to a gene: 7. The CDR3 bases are TGTGCCAGCAGCCCCCCGGGACAGGGGGCTTATGAGCAGTTCTTC. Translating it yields CASSPPGQGAYEQFF.

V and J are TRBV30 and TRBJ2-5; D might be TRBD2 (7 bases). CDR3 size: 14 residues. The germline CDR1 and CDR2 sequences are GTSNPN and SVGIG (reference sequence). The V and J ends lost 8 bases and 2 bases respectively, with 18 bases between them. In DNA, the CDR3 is TGTGCCGGGGCGGCGGGGGCTGGGCAAGAGACCCAGTACTTC. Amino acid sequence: CAGAAGAGQETQYF.

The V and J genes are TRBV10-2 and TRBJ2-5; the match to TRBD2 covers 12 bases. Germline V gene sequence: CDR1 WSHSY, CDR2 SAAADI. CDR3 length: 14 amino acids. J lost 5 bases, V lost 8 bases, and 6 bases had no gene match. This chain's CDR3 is CASQLAGGVETQYF. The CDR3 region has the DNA TGCGCCAGCCAACTAGCGGGGGGTGTGGAGACCCAGTACTTC.

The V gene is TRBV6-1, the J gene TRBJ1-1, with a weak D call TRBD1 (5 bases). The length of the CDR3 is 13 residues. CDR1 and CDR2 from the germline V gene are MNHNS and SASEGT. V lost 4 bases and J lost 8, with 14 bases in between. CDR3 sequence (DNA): TGTGCCAGCAGTGCCTTCGTGGGGGTGGAAGCTTTCTTT. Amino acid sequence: CASSAFVGVEAFF.

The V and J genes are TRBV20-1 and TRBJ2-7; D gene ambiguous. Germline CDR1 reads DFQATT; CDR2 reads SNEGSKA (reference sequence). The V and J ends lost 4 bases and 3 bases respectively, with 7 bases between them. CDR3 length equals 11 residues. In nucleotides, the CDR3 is TGCAGTGCTAAAGACGACTACGAGCAGTACTTC. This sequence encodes CSAKDDYEQYF.

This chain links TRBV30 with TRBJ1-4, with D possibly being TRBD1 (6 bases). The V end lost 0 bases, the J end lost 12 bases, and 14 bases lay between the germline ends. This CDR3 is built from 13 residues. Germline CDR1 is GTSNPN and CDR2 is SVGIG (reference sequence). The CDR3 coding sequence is TGTGCCTGGAGTGTCCAAGCTAACAGGGAACTGTTTTTT. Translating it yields CAWSVQANRELFF.

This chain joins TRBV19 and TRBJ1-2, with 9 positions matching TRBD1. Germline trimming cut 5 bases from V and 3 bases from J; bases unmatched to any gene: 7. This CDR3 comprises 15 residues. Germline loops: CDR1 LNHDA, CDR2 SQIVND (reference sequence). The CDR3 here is CASSVRDRADYGYTF. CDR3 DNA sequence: TGTGCCAGTAGTGTCCGGGACAGGGCAGACTATGGCTACACCTTC.

In DNA form, the CDR3 reads TGTGCCAGCATCCCGGGGCCTCAGGGCACCGGGGAGCTGTTTTTT. Residues: CASIPGPQGTGELFF. The chain has TRBV6-6 and TRBJ2-2, with D possibly being TRBD1 or TRBD2 (5 bases each). Trimming cost V 7 bases and J 4 bases, with 16 bases left between them. In germline, CDR1 is MNHNY, CDR2 SVGAGI (reference sequence). The CDR3 is 15 residues long.

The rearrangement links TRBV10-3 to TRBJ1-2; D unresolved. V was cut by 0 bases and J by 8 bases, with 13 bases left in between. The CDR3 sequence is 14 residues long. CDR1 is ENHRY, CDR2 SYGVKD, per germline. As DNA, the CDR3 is TGTGCCATCAGTGAGTCGACGGCCGCGGGAGGCTACACCTTC. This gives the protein CAISESTAAGGYTF.

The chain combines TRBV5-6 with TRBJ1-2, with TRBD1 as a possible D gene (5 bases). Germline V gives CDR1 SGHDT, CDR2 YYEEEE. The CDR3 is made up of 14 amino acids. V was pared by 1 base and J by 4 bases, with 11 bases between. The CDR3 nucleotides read TGTGCCAGCAGCTTGAGGGGACGGACCTATGGCTACACCTTC. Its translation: CASSLRGRTYGYTF.

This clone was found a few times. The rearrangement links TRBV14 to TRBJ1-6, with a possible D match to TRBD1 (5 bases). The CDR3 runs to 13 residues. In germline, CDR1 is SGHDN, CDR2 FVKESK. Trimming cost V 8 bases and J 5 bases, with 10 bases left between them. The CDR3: CASSGRDNSPLHF. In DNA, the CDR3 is TGTGCCAGCTCAGGGCGGGATAATTCACCCCTCCACTTT.

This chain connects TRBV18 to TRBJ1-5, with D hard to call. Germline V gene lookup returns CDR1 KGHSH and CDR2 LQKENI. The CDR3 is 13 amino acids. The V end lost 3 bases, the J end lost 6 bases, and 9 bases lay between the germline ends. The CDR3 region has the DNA TGTGCCAGCTCACCGGATCGAAGTCAGCCCCAGCATTTT. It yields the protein CASSPDRSQPQHF. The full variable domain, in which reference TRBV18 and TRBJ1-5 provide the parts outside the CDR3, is NAGVMQNPRHLVRRRGQEARLRCSPMKGHSHVYWYRQLPEEGLKFMVYLQKENIIDESGMPKERFSAEFPKEGPSILRIQQVVRGDSAAYFCASSPDRSQPQHFGDGTRLSIL.

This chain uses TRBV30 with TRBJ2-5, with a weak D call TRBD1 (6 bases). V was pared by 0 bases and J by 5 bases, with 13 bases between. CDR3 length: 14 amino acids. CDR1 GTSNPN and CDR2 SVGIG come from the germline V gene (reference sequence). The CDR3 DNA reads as TGTGCCTGGAGTGTCACAGGGACGGGGGAGACCCAGTACTTC. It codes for CAWSVTGTGETQYF.

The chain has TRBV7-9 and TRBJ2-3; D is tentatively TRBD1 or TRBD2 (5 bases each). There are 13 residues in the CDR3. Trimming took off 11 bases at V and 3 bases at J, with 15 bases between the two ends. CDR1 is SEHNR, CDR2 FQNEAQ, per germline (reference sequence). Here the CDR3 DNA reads TGTGCCGGGGATCGAGGGGCTACAGATACGCAGTATTTT. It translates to CAGDRGATDTQYF.